The 9 T cell receptor beta chains in this list originate from one sample, sequenced in a study of CD8 T cells in Susac syndrome. RNA, at roughly 0.45 to 1 ug, was reverse transcribed with random hexamers. From the immunoSEQ multiplex PCR reads, TCRdb called clonotypes with MiXCR, one entry per CDR3 protein. Of roughly 100,000 distinct CDR3 sequences in the sample, approximately 96% were seen once. Material: CD8+ T cells from PBMCs. Every receptor here comes from a human donor with Susac syndrome.

The J gene is TRBJ1-2, the V gene TRBV29-1, with D possibly being TRBD1 (6 bases). This CDR3 has 14 amino acids. V dropped 1 base and J dropped 4 bases, with 13 bases sitting between them. Germline V gene lookup returns CDR1 SQVTM and CDR2 ANQGSEA. The CDR3 nucleotides are TGCAGCGTTGAAGTAGGTCAGGGGATCTATGGCTACACCTTC. Translated, it gives CSVEVGQGIYGYTF.

This chain joins TRBV15 and TRBJ1-4; 8 bases fit TRBD1. The CDR3 runs 17 residues. Germline trimming cut 3 bases from V and 6 bases from J; bases unmatched to any gene: 12. CDR1 LNHNV and CDR2 YYDKDF come from the germline V gene (reference sequence). The CDR3 sequence: CATSSPGQGRLDEKLFF. The CDR3 DNA reads as TGTGCCACCAGCAGCCCTGGACAGGGTCGATTGGATGAAAAACTGTTTTTT.

This chain connects TRBV20-1 to TRBJ2-7; 7 bases are shared with TRBD2. The trim removed 5 bases at V and 7 bases at J, leaving 11 bases unmatched. Germline V gene sequence: CDR1 DFQATT, CDR2 SNEGSKA (reference sequence). This CDR3 has 13 amino acids. This CDR3 is CSASLIGGGEQYF. The CDR3 nucleotides are TGCAGTGCTTCCCTCATTGGGGGGGGTGAGCAGTACTTC.

This chain links TRBV6-5 with TRBJ1-2; possibly TRBD1 for D (6 bases). Trimming removed 2 bases at V and 9 bases at J, with 10 bases between. From germline, CDR1 is MNHEY and CDR2 SVGAGI. The CDR3 loop spans 12 amino acids. The CDR3 DNA reads as TGTGCCAGCAGTTACGGGGACACGAGCTACACCTTC. Its protein product is CASSYGDTSYTF.

The chain has TRBV3-1 and TRBJ2-1; 7 nucleotides line up with TRBD1. Germline loops: CDR1 LGHDT, CDR2 YNNKEL (reference sequence). CDR3 length: 14 residues. Germline trimming cut 3 bases from V and 9 bases from J; bases unmatched to any gene: 8. The CDR3 loop reads CASSQTDRRLEQFF. CDR3 DNA sequence: TGTGCCAGCAGCCAGACGGACAGGCGGCTTGAGCAGTTCTTC.

This chain uses TRBV6-5 with TRBJ1-2; D not resolved. Germline loops: CDR1 MNHEY, CDR2 SVGAGI. The germline V and J ends were trimmed by 0 bases and 7 bases, with 9 bases remaining between them. The CDR3 consists of 13 residues. CDR3 nucleotide sequence: TGTGCCAGCAGTTACTCGATGGGCGGTGGCTACACCTTC. The encoded protein is CASSYSMGGGYTF.

The chain employs TRBV28 and TRBJ1-2; unclear D gene. The CDR3 spans 10 residues. CDR1 is MDHEN, CDR2 SYDVKM, per germline. Between the trimmed V and J ends, which lost 8 bases and 8 bases, there was a span of 9 bases. The CDR3 DNA reads as TGTGCCAGCTGGTACGGAGGCTACACCTTC. As protein: CASWYGGYTF.

This chain links TRBV20-1 with TRBJ1-1, with TRBD1 matching 11 bases. CDR1 is DFQATT, CDR2 SNEGSKA, per germline (reference sequence). This CDR3 is built from 14 residues. J gave up 6 bases and V 4 bases, and 7 bases lay outside the gene matches. CDR3 sequence: CSANMPGQGAEAFF. The CDR3, as DNA: TGCAGTGCTAACATGCCGGGACAGGGGGCTGAAGCTTTCTTT.

The chain couples TRBV20-1 to TRBJ2-7; D gene uncertain. Germline-derived CDR1 and CDR2 are DFQATT and SNEGSKA (reference sequence). This CDR3 is 13 amino acids long. Deletions cut 0 bases from V and 2 bases from J, with 8 bases between. The DNA of the CDR3 is TGCAGTGCTAGAGAGGCTGTTGCCTACGAGCAGTACTTC. Translated, it gives CSAREAVAYEQYF.